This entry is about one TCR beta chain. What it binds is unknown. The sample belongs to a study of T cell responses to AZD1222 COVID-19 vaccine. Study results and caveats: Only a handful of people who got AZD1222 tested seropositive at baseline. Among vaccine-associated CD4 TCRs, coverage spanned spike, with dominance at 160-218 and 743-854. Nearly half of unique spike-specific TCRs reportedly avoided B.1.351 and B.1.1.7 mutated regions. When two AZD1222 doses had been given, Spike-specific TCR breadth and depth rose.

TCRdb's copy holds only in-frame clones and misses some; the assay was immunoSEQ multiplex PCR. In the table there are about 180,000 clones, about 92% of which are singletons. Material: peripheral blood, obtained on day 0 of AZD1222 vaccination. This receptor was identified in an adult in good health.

DNA for the CDR3: TGTGCCAGCAGCTTAGGGGGGGCCACTAGCGGGAGGGCCCCGTACAATGAGCAGTTCTTC. It is translated as CASSLGGATSGRAPYNEQFF. This chain joins TRBV7-6 and TRBJ2-1, with 13 bases fitting TRBD2. The CDR3 sequence is 20 residues long. V lost 1 base to trimming and J lost 4 bases; unmatched junction nucleotides: 13. Germline-derived CDR1 and CDR2 are SGHVS and FNYEAQ. Supplemented by reference TRBV7-6 and TRBJ2-1, the full variable domain reads GAGVSQSPRYKVTKRGQDVALRCDPISGHVSLYWYRQALGQGPEFLTYFNYEAQQDKSGLPNDRFSAERPEGSISTLTIQRTEQRDSAMYRCASSLGGATSGRAPYNEQFFGPGTRLTVL.